A single sample gave rise to the 17 T cell receptor beta chains below, sequenced in a study of long-term antiretroviral therapy in people with HIV. They ran version v3.0 of the immunoSEQ assay at survey level. Data came from immunoSEQ multiplex PCR; TCRdb stores just in-frame clones and leaves some out. The table includes about 7,400 clones, over 75% detected once. The sample here was unsorted PBMCs, taken 0.1 years after starting antiretroviral therapy. The receptors were gathered from a middle-aged man with HIV.

The genes are TRBV4-3 and TRBJ1-2; 11 nucleotides match TRBD1. The germline gives CDR1 LGHNA, CDR2 YSLEER. V lost 3 bases to trimming and J lost 5 bases; unmatched junction nucleotides: 5. The CDR3 length is 15 residues. The CDR3 loop is CASSQDGTGGYGYTF. CDR3 nucleotide sequence: TGCGCCAGCAGCCAGGACGGGACAGGGGGTTATGGCTACACCTTC.

The chain joins TRBV5-4 to TRBJ2-5; TRBD2 matches at 7 bases. The CDR3 runs to 13 residues. Losses at the gene ends were 5 bases for V and 1 base for J; bases not matched to a gene: 2. The germline gives CDR1 SGHNT, CDR2 YYREEE (reference sequence). The CDR3 spells CASSWGGQETQYF. The CDR3 region has the DNA TGTGCCAGCAGTTGGGGGGGCCAAGAGACCCAGTACTTC.

This clone was counted between two and nine times. The CDR3 coding sequence is TGCGCCAGCAGCTTGGATCGGGTGGTCGGCTCCTACAATGAGCAGTTCTTC. It is translated as CASSLDRVVGSYNEQFF. V usage is TRBV5-1 and J usage is TRBJ2-1; D call uncertain. Germline V gene lookup returns CDR1 SGHRS and CDR2 YFSETQ. V shed 0 bases and J shed 0 bases, with 13 bases lying between them. The CDR3 covers 17 residues.

V is TRBV30 and J is TRBJ2-7; tentatively, D is TRBD1 (6 bases). CDR1 GTSNPN and CDR2 SVGIG come from the germline V gene (reference sequence). V was pared by 2 bases and J by 4 bases, with 18 bases between. The CDR3 runs 15 residues. The CDR3 region has the DNA TGTGCCTGGAGTTCAGCCACCGGGACATTGTACGAGCAGTACTTC. Translation gives CAWSSATGTLYEQYF.

The J gene is TRBJ2-3, the V gene TRBV5-1; D is tentatively TRBD1 or TRBD2 (6 bases each). The CDR3 loop spans 16 amino acids. The germline gives CDR1 SGHRS, CDR2 YFSETQ. Trimming cost V 0 bases and J 4 bases, with 15 bases left between them. The CDR3: CASSLGATGRPDTQYF. The CDR3 DNA follows: TGCGCCAGCAGCTTGGGGGCCACAGGGAGGCCAGATACGCAGTATTTT.

CDR3 sequence: CASSLEGNYGYTF. The CDR3 region has the DNA TGCGCCAGCAGCTTGGAGGGGAACTATGGCTACACCTTC. V gene TRBV5-1 combines with J gene TRBJ1-2, with D tentatively TRBD1 (5 bases). Germline lookup yields CDR1 SGHRS and CDR2 YFSETQ. This CDR3 is built from 13 residues. Trimming stripped 0 bases from V and 2 bases from J, with 5 bases between. Complete variable domain (other parts from reference TRBV5-1 and TRBJ1-2): KAGVTQTPRYLIKTRGQQVTLSCSPISGHRSVSWYQQTPGQGLQFLFEYFSETQRNKGNFPGRFSGRQFSNSRSEMNVSTLELGDSALYLCASSLEGNYGYTFGSGTRLTVV.

This clone was seen once. The germline gene is not matched at one end of the junction; a read error may be the cause. The rearrangement joins TRBV6-5 to TRBJ2-7, with 13 bases matching TRBD2. The CDR3 covers 14 residues. Per germline, CDR1 MNHEY and CDR2 SVGAGI. CDR3 in amino acids: CASSYSGLAGPSQF. CDR3 nucleotides: TGTGCCAGCAGTTACTCGGGACTAGCGGGGCCCAGTCAGTTC.

This clone was found a few times. V gene TRBV19 combines with J gene TRBJ1-4; no reliable D call. With 1 base removed from V and 5 bases from J, the gap between germline ends came to 5 bases. The CDR3 extends over 13 amino acids. In germline, CDR1 is LNHDA, CDR2 SQIVND (reference sequence). The chain's CDR3 is CASSIAYNEKLFF. In nucleotides, the CDR3 is TGTGCCAGTAGTATAGCCTACAATGAAAAACTGTTTTTT.

The chain combines TRBV7-2 with TRBJ1-2; possibly TRBD1 for D (6 bases). Germline V gene lookup returns CDR1 SGHTA and CDR2 FQGNSA. The CDR3 is 17 residues long. With 5 bases removed from V and 0 bases from J, the gap between germline ends came to 19 bases. The CDR3 region is CASSGGGPGMANYGYTF. For the CDR3, the DNA is TGTGCCAGCAGCGGGGGCGGGCCAGGGATGGCTAACTATGGCTACACCTTC.

This clone was counted a single time. This chain joins TRBV9 and TRBJ2-5, with 9 bases fitting TRBD2. CDR3 size: 15 residues. V shed 0 bases and J 4 bases; nucleotides not matched to a gene: 4. The germline V gene has CDR1 SGDLS and CDR2 YYNGEE. The chain's CDR3 is CASSVVGSGGETQYF. DNA for the CDR3: TGTGCCAGCAGCGTAGTGGGTAGCGGGGGAGAGACCCAGTACTTC.

V gene TRBV5-1 combines with J gene TRBJ1-1, with D perhaps matching TRBD1 (6 bases). V lost 6 bases and J 10 bases, leaving 13 bases between the germline ends. Germline CDR1 is SGHRS and CDR2 is YFSETQ. This CDR3 comprises 11 residues. Here the CDR3 DNA reads TGCGCCAGCACAGGGGATACAGGAGCTTTCTTT. This codes for CASTGDTGAFF. The whole variable domain, remainder taken from reference TRBV5-1 and TRBJ1-1, is KAGVTQTPRYLIKTRGQQVTLSCSPISGHRSVSWYQQTPGQGLQFLFEYFSETQRNKGNFPGRFSGRQFSNSRSEMNVSTLELGDSALYLCASTGDTGAFFGQGTRLTVV.

V usage is TRBV9 and J usage is TRBJ2-5; TRBD2 might be the D (5 bases). Trimming removed 1 base at V and 2 bases at J, with 9 bases between. The CDR3 has 14 amino acids. Germline V gene sequence: CDR1 SGDLS, CDR2 YYNGEE. CDR3 residues: CASSVSGLQETQYF. For the CDR3, the DNA is TGTGCCAGCAGCGTATCGGGGTTACAAGAGACCCAGTACTTC.

The chain recombines TRBV11-2 with TRBJ1-6, with TRBD1 identical over 8 bases. Losses at the gene ends were 5 bases for V and 7 bases for J; bases not matched to a gene: 7. CDR3 length equals 15 residues. CDR1 SGHAT and CDR2 FQNNGV come from the germline V gene. CDR3 nucleotide sequence: TGTGCCAGCAGCACCGGGGACAGGACGAATTCACCCCTCCACTTT. It specifies CASSTGDRTNSPLHF.

V and J are TRBV6-6 and TRBJ1-3; 7 bases are shared with TRBD1. The ends lost 5 bases at V and 0 bases at J; junction bases unmatched: 4. Germline CDR1 is MNHNY and CDR2 is SVGAGI (reference sequence). This CDR3 comprises 15 residues. The CDR3: CASSLDRISGNTIYF. CDR3 in DNA: TGTGCCAGCAGTCTGGACAGGATCTCTGGAAACACCATATATTTT.

This sequence joins TRBV7-7 and TRBJ2-7; 9 bases line up with TRBD2. Per the germline V gene, CDR1 is SSHAT and CDR2 is FNYEAQ (reference sequence). V shed 4 bases and J 2 bases; nucleotides not matched to a gene: 9. This CDR3 spans 16 amino acids. CDR3 residues: CASSYNRLAETYEQYF. CDR3 nucleotides: TGTGCCAGCAGCTATAATCGACTAGCGGAGACCTACGAGCAGTACTTC.

The V and J genes are TRBV5-1 and TRBJ2-7; 8 bases are shared with TRBD2. Unmatched junction bases numbered 15, after V lost 4 bases and J lost 3 bases. CDR3 length: 17 amino acids. The germline gives CDR1 SGHRS, CDR2 YFSETQ. This chain's CDR3 is CASSVTNSGEGYYEQYF. The CDR3 coding sequence is TGCGCCAGCAGCGTGACCAATAGCGGGGAAGGGTACTACGAGCAGTACTTC.

The chain combines TRBV27 with TRBJ1-5; TRBD1 aligns across 7 bases. There are 19 residues in the CDR3. CDR1 and CDR2 (germline): MNHEY, SMNVEV (reference sequence). V lost 5 bases, J lost 0 bases, and 16 bases stayed unmatched. CDR3 bases: TGTGCCAGCAGTCCACCCGATGAGGGGGCGAACTATAGCAATCAGCCCCAGCATTTT. Translating gives CASSPPDEGANYSNQPQHF.